The 9 T cell receptor beta chains listed next were all sequenced from one sample in a study of T cells after yellow fever vaccination. TCRdb reprocessed the 5' RACE reads with MiXCR, giving one entry per CDR3 protein. The sample holds hundreds of thousands of distinct CDR3 sequences, 6.2% seen once. Sample: PBMCs, taken 5 days after the yellow fever booster vaccination. Receptors were obtained from a young man who received the YFV17D yellow fever vaccine.

The sample holds a few counts of this clonotype. The chain joins TRBV12-3 or TRBV12-4 to TRBJ2-1, with D perhaps TRBD2 (6 bases). Trimming pared 6 bases from V and 0 bases from J, leaving 15 bases between. CDR3 length: 16 amino acids. CDR3 coding DNA: TGTGCCAGCAGCCCCCTCGACGGGAGCTCCTACAATGAGCAGTTCTTC. Its translation: CASSPLDGSSYNEQFF.

This clonotype has a single count. The chain links TRBV28 to TRBJ2-7; tentative D call: TRBD2 (6 bases). V was shortened by 3 bases and J by 2 bases, with 14 bases between the two germline ends. This CDR3 region has 15 residues. Germline V CDR1 and CDR2: MDHEN, SYDVKM. In nucleotides, the CDR3 is TGTGCCAGCAGTTTTCTGGGACTCTTGACCTACGAGCAGTACTTC. Encoded protein: CASSFLGLLTYEQYF.

This clonotype was seen only a few times. This chain connects TRBV15 to TRBJ2-5; no clear D gene. The CDR3 is made up of 15 amino acids. The V and J ends lost 1 base and 2 bases respectively, with 11 bases between them. The germline gives CDR1 LNHNV, CDR2 YYDKDF (reference sequence). CDR3 amino acids: CATSRVGRAQETQYF. The DNA for the CDR3 is TGTGCCACCAGCAGAGTTGGTCGGGCGCAAGAGACCCAGTACTTC.

This clonotype was counted between two and nine times. The chain employs TRBV12-3 or TRBV12-4 and TRBJ2-3, with D possibly TRBD2 on 6 matching bases. V lost 7 bases to trimming and J lost 1 base, with 12 bases between them. The length of the CDR3 is 14 residues. The CDR3 DNA sequence: TGTGCCAGCACCCTGGAGGGGCGCACAGATACGCAGTATTTT. Translating it yields CASTLEGRTDTQYF.

This clonotype has only a few counts. This rearrangement joins TRBV7-2 to TRBJ2-2; TRBD2 aligns across 12 bases. Per the germline V gene, CDR1 is SGHTA and CDR2 is FQGNSA. The ends lost 1 base at V and 4 bases at J; junction bases unmatched: 7. There are 18 residues in the CDR3. The CDR3 sequence is CASSLGLAGGPGTGELFF. The CDR3 coding sequence is TGTGCCAGCAGCTTAGGGCTAGCGGGAGGGCCGGGCACCGGGGAGCTGTTTTTT.

This clonotype was observed a few times. The chain joins TRBV5-1 to TRBJ2-7; the match to TRBD1 covers 8 bases. In germline, CDR1 is SGHRS, CDR2 YFSETQ. The CDR3 runs 15 residues. V was clipped by 4 bases and J by 2 bases; unmatched bases: 8. The CDR3 reads CASSPGQGPPYEQYF. The CDR3 DNA is TGCGCCAGCAGCCCCGGACAGGGACCCCCCTACGAGCAGTACTTC.

The gene calls are TRBV24-1 and TRBJ2-1; TRBD2 is a possible D gene (6 bases). Germline V CDR1 and CDR2: KGHDR, SFDVKD. The CDR3 extends over 16 amino acids. Trimming cost V 1 base and J 9 bases, with 18 bases left between them. CDR3 sequence reads: CATSDFASGGLAEQFF. Written as DNA, the CDR3 is TGTGCCACCAGTGATTTTGCGAGTGGAGGGCTGGCTGAGCAGTTCTTC.

This clonotype has a count of ten or more. The chain joins TRBV29-1 to TRBJ2-1; 9 nucleotides align to TRBD2. The CDR3 has 15 amino acids. The germline V gene has CDR1 SQVTM and CDR2 ANQGSEA. V dropped 4 bases and J dropped 4; count of bases not matched to a gene: 8. This CDR3 reads CSVALRLAAYNEQFF. As DNA, the CDR3 is TGCAGCGTTGCCCTCAGACTAGCGGCGTACAATGAGCAGTTCTTC.

This clonotype was counted many times. The J gene is TRBJ2-7, the V gene TRBV29-1, with TRBD2 identical over 7 bases. V dropped 1 base and J dropped 2; count of bases not matched to a gene: 2. Germline CDR1 is SQVTM and CDR2 is ANQGSEA. The CDR3 consists of 13 residues. CDR3 DNA sequence: TGCAGCGTTGAAGGGGCGGGGGCCTACGAGCAGTACTTC. This encodes CSVEGAGAYEQYF.